The clone carrying this T cell receptor beta chain occurred once. What it binds is not known. This sample is drawn from a study of shared clonotypes between healthy human individuals. Study results and caveats: Deeper or shallower sequencing was expected to change how clonotypes are shared among donors. Generation probabilities of non-shared clonotypes were lower (relative to those shared by all four donors).

Naive-designated CD8 cells lacked CD45RO, were positively enriched for CCR7, and omitted terminally differentiated effector memory CD45RA+ cells. Every one of the donors was a Caucasian adult that lived in Nashville, Tennessee. There are 17 residues in the CDR3. From germline, CDR1 is SGHRS and CDR2 YFSETQ. The trim removed 0 bases at V and 6 bases at J, leaving 8 bases unmatched. Only in-frame clones appear in the TCRdb table, and some are missing; sequencing was by immunoSEQ multiplex PCR. This table has around 2,000,000 clones, over 85% appearing once. The sequence was collected from a man aged 18 to 30 in good health. Sequenced sample: naive CD8+ T cells sorted from blood. The V call is TRBV5-1, the J call TRBJ2-2, with 10 bases fitting TRBD1. CDR3 DNA: TGCGCCAGCAGCTTGGCTGGGACAGGGGTCTCCGCCGGGGAGCTGTTTTTT. This translates into CASSLAGTGVSAGELFF.